This T cell receptor beta chain derives from a study of T cell responses to AZD1222 COVID-19 vaccine. Second-dose recipients at about 4 or about 12 weeks were treated as one pooled group. TCRdb keeps only in-frame clones here, not all; method: immunoSEQ multiplex PCR. The sample has under 150,000 clones; about 91% are singletons. From germline, CDR1 is SGHVS and CDR2 FQNEAQ. The CDR3 runs to 14 residues. Losses at the gene ends were 8 bases for V and 8 bases for J; bases not matched to a gene: 14. The sequence was obtained from an adult who received the AZD1222 COVID-19 vaccine. The material was peripheral blood, obtained 28 days after the second AZD1222 dose. V gene TRBV7-8 combines with J gene TRBJ1-1; 7 bases agree with TRBD1. CDR3 DNA: TGTGCCAGCGCCAACCTGGAGGGGGCGACAGAAGCTTTCTTT. Its protein is CASANLEGATEAFF.